This section outlines one TCR beta chain sequence together with its context. This record comes from a study of beta chain features in type 1 diabetes. CDR3 length equals 10 residues. V lost 5 bases to trimming and J lost 7 bases, with 6 bases between them. CDR1 and CDR2 from the germline V gene are GTSNPN and SVGIG (reference sequence). The isolated RNA, all of it, was reverse transcribed, so expressed TCRB transcripts were what got sequenced. The method was immunoSEQ multiplex PCR; TCRdb's version includes in-frame clones alone and lacks a portion of them. The sample shows 450,000 to 550,000 clones, roughly 31% of them seen only once.

V gene TRBV30 combines with J gene TRBJ2-1, with D tentatively TRBD2 (6 bases). The source is a man aged 18 to 35 in good health. What was sequenced was naive CD4+ T cells from blood. In DNA form, the CDR3 reads TGTGCCTGGGGGACTAATGAGCAGTTCTTC. Translating it yields CAWGTNEQFF.